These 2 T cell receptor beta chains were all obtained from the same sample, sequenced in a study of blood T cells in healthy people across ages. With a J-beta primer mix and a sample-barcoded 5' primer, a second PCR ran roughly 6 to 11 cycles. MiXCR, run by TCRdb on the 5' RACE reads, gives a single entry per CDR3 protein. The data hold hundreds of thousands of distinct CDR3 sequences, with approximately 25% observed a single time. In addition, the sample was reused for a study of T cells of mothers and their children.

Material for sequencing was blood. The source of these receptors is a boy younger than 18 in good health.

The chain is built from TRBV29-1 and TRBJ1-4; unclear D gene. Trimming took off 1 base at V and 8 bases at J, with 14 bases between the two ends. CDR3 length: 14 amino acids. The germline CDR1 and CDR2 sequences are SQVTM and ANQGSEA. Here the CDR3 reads CSVEVGGFEEKLFF. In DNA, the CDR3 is TGCAGCGTTGAAGTAGGCGGATTTGAGGAAAAACTGTTTTTT.

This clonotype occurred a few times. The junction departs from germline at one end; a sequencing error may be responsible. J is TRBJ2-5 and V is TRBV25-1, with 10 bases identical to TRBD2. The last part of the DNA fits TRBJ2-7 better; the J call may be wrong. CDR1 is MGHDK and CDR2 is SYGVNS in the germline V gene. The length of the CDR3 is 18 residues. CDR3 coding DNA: TGTGCCTGCAGTGCCAACTGGGGAACTAGCGGGAAGACCTACGAGCAGTACTTC. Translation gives CACSANWGTSGKTYEQYF.